Below, one TCR beta chain is given with its context. CDR3 length: 16 amino acids. With 0 bases removed from V and 3 bases from J, the gap between germline ends came to 13 bases. The V gene's germline CDR1 is LGHNA and CDR2 YNFKEQ. These data are taken from a study of blood T cells in healthy people across ages. Next came a second PCR, run for about 7 to 12 cycles, which used a sample-barcoded 5' primer along with a J-beta primer mix. TCRdb processed the 5' RACE reads anew with MiXCR; each CDR3 protein has one entry. The sample shows more than 1,400,000 distinct CDR3 sequences, roughly 40% of them seen only once.

The TCR sequence derives from a woman aged 18-29 years in good health. The material sequenced was blood. This rearrangement joins TRBV4-2 to TRBJ2-3, with D perhaps TRBD2 (6 bases). Here the CDR3 DNA reads TGTGCCAGCAGCCAAGATGGGGGGACTGGAACAGATACGCAGTATTTT. This sequence encodes CASSQDGGTGTDTQYF.